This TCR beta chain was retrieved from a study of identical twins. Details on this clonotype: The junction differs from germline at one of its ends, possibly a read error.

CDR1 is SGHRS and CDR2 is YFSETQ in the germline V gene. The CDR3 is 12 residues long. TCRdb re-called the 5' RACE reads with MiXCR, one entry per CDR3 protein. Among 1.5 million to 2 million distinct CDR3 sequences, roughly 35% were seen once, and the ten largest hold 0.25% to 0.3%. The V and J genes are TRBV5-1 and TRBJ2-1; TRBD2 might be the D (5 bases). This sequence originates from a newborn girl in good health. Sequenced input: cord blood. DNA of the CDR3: TGCGCCAGCAGCTTTGAGGGAAATGAGCAGTTGTTC. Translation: CASSFEGNEQLF.